Following are 11 T cell receptor beta chains from one sample sequenced in a study of tumor-infiltrating lymphocytes in primary liver carcinoma. For blood RNA, unsorted whole blood served as the source, and germline DNA was extracted too. With around 450 ng total RNA as template and a constant-region primer, TCR beta cDNA was made. ARM-PCR, slightly modified, supplied the TCR beta libraries through three nested multiplex PCR rounds. Each of the first two PCR rounds ran about 9 cycles with TRBV1-TRBV30 forward and C-beta reverse primers. TCRdb re-called the multiplex PCR reads with MiXCR, one entry per CDR3 protein. Altogether about 210,000 distinct CDR3 sequences are present, approximately 65% being singletons, with the ten largest covering 5.5% to 9%. Sequenced: peripheral blood. The source is a woman in her sixties with primary liver carcinoma and hepatitis B virus infection.

The chain links TRBV7-8 to TRBJ1-1; TRBD1 agrees at 7 bases. This CDR3 has 14 residues. J lost 9 bases, V lost 1 base, and 8 bases had no gene match. Germline V gene sequence: CDR1 SGHVS, CDR2 FQNEAQ. CDR3 residues: CASSLGQGDRKAFF. CDR3 DNA sequence: TGTGCCAGCAGCTTAGGACAGGGCGACAGAAAAGCTTTCTTT.

This chain connects TRBV19 to TRBJ2-1, with 7 positions matching TRBD2. CDR1 is LNHDA, CDR2 SQIVND, per germline (reference sequence). V shed 1 base and J 6 bases; nucleotides not matched to a gene: 6. The CDR3 is made up of 15 amino acids. The CDR3 is CASSIVGGGSNEQFF. CDR3 sequence (DNA): TGTGCCAGTAGTATAGTTGGAGGCGGGAGCAATGAGCAGTTCTTC.

A note on this clonotype: This may stem from a read error, because a much larger clone lies one nucleotide away. The rearrangement joins TRBV6-1 to TRBJ1-1, with 7 bases that match TRBD1. With V trimmed by 4 bases and J by 4 bases, 6 bases remained unmatched. Germline V gene lookup returns CDR1 MNHNS and CDR2 SASEGT. The CDR3 runs 14 residues. The CDR3 sequence: CASSGQGGITEAFF. CDR3 DNA: TGTGCCAGCAGTGGACAGGGAGGTATCACTGAAGCTTTCTTT.

As concerns this clonotype: A much more abundant neighbour one base away suggests this may be a read error. The chain joins TRBV5-4 to TRBJ1-5; D call uncertain. V was clipped by 0 bases and J by 6 bases, with 7 bases between them. This CDR3 is 13 amino acids long. Germline-derived CDR1 and CDR2 are SGHNT and YYREEE (reference sequence). The CDR3 coding sequence is TGTGCCAGCAGCTTGGATTCGGGTCAGCCCCAGCATTTT. Encoded protein: CASSLDSGQPQHF.

In this sample, this clonotype turned up once. The V gene is TRBV11-2, the J gene TRBJ2-2; D unclear. The CDR3 covers 15 residues. Deletions cut 8 bases from V and 8 bases from J, with 21 bases between. From germline, CDR1 is SGHAT and CDR2 FQNNGV. CDR3 coding DNA: TGTGCCAGCGGTCCACCCCCGACCAGAACTGGGGAGCTGTTTTTT. Translation: CASGPPPTRTGELFF.

The V call is TRBV11-2, the J call TRBJ2-7, with 7 positions matching TRBD2. The germline CDR1 and CDR2 sequences are SGHAT and FQNNGV. There are 14 residues in the CDR3. The junction had 13 bases not matched to a gene; V was cut back by 5 bases and J by 9 bases. CDR3 protein: CASSPPSGTNGQYF. The CDR3, as DNA: TGTGCCAGCAGCCCCCCTTCAGGGACTAACGGGCAGTACTTC.

Comments on this clonotype: This may stem from a read error, because a much larger clone lies one nucleotide away. The V call is TRBV6-1, the J call TRBJ1-5; TRBD1 aligns across 9 bases. This CDR3 spans 15 amino acids. Germline V gene sequence: CDR1 MNHNS, CDR2 SASEGT. The CDR3 loop is CASSEGQGEFQPQNF. CDR3 nucleotide sequence: TGTGCCAGCAGTGAAGGACAGGGGGAGTTTCAGCCCCAGAATTTT.

Notes on this clonotype: One end of the junction is discordant with germline, which a read error may explain. This chain links TRBV4-1 with TRBJ2-1, with D hard to call. Looked up from germline, CDR1 is MGHRA and CDR2 is YSYEKL. The CDR3 runs to 18 residues. CDR3 region: CATSHATAGPVSYNERFF. Here the CDR3 DNA reads TGCGCCACCAGCCATGCTACTGCTGGGCCCGTCTCCTACAATGAGCGGTTCTTC.

The J gene is TRBJ1-2, the V gene TRBV28; 11 nucleotides align to TRBD1. V gave up 6 bases and J gave up 12 bases; unmatched junction bases: 9. The CDR3 sequence is 13 residues long. Germline assignment: CDR1 MDHEN and CDR2 SYDVKM. The CDR3 loop reads CASREIGTGGDTF. The CDR3 DNA sequence: TGTGCCAGCAGGGAAATTGGGACAGGGGGGGACACCTTC.

There are many counts of this clonotype. This sequence joins TRBV12-5 and TRBJ1-5; 8 bases match TRBD1. The CDR3 has 14 amino acids. Trimming at V came to 10 bases and at J to 4 bases, leaving 9 bases not matched to a gene. Germline loops: CDR1 LGHNT, CDR2 FRNRAP. Here the CDR3 reads CATQYTGGNQPQHF. Written as DNA, the CDR3 is TGTGCTACACAGTACACAGGGGGTAATCAGCCCCAGCATTTT.

Worth noting for this clonotype: One end of the junction does not line up with germline, which may come from a read error. The gene calls are TRBV11-3 and TRBJ1-2, with TRBD1 matching over 8 bases. The CDR3 is 15 amino acids. Germline values: CDR1 SGHNT, CDR2 YENEEA. The CDR3 here is CAISLADREGYDYTF. CDR3 bases: TGTGCCATCAGCTTAGCGGACAGGGAAGGGTATGACTACACCTTC.